The T cell receptor beta chain described here comes from a study of T cells expressing NK-cell markers. Study background: The study sequenced eight donors, seven HCMV-seropositive and one seronegative.

The CDR3 spans 13 residues. Germline values: CDR1 MRHNA, CDR2 SNTAGT. TCRdb re-analyzed the 5' RACE reads; it lists each CDR3 protein once, without DNA. This sample's clone table lists about 410,000 distinct CDR3 sequences. In the case of this clonotype: Its specificity is not known.

Notes on the study in general: These clonotypes also led the CD3+CD56-NKG2C+ fraction in a handful of donors.

The chain couples TRBV6-4 to TRBJ1-2. Sequencing used blood T cells: a sorted CD56 or NKG2C T cell subset, CD4+ or CD8+ T cells, or bulk PBMC T cells (not recorded which). The source is a woman between 45 and 60 years old in good health. CDR3 amino acids: CASSNSANYGYTF.